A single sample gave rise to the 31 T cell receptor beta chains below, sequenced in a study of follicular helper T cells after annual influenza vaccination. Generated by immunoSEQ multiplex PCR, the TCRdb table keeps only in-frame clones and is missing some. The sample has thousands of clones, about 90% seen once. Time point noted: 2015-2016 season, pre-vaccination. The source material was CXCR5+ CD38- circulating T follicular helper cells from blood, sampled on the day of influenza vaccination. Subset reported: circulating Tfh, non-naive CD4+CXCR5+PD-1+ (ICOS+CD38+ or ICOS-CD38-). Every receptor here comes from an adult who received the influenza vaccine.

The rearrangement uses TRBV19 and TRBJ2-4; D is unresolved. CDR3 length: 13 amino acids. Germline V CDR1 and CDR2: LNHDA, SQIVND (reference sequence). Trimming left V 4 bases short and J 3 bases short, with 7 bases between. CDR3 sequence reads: CASSTAIKNIQYF. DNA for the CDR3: TGTGCCAGTAGTACAGCGATCAAAAACATTCAGTACTTC.

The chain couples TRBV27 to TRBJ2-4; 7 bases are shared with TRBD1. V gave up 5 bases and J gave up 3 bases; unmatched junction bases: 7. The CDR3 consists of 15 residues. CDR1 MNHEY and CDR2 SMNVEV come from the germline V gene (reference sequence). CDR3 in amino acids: CASSPLTGVKNIQYF. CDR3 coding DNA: TGTGCCAGCAGTCCATTAACAGGGGTCAAAAACATTCAGTACTTC.

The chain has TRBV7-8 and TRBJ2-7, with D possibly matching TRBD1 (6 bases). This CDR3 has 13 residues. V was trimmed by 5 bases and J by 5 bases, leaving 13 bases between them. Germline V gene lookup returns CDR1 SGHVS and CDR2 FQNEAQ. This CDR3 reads CASSPQGIHEQYF. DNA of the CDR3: TGTGCCAGCAGCCCCCAGGGGATCCACGAGCAGTACTTC.

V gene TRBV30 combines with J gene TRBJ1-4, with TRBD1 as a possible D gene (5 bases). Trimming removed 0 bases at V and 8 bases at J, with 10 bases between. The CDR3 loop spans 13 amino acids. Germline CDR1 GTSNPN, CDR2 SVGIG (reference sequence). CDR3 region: CAWSVAQAEKLFF. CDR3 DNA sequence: TGTGCCTGGAGTGTAGCACAGGCGGAAAAACTGTTTTTT.

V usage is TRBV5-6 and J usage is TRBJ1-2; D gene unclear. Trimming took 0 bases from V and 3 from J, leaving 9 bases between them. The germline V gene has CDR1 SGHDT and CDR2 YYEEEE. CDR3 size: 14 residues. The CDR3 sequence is CASSLGVSYYGYTF. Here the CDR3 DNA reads TGTGCCAGCAGCTTGGGCGTCAGCTACTATGGCTACACCTTC.

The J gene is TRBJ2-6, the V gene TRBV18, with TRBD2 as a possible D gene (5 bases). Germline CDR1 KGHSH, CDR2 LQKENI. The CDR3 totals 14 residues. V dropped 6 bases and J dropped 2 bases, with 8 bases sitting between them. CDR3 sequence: CASSGLPGANVLTF. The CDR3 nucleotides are TGTGCCAGCTCTGGACTGCCTGGGGCCAACGTCCTGACTTTC.

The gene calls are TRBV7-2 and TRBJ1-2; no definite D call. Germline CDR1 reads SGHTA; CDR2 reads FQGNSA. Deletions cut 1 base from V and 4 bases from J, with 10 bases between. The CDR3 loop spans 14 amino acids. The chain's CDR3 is CASSLGTVTYGYTF. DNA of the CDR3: TGTGCCAGCAGCTTAGGAACAGTTACCTATGGCTACACCTTC.

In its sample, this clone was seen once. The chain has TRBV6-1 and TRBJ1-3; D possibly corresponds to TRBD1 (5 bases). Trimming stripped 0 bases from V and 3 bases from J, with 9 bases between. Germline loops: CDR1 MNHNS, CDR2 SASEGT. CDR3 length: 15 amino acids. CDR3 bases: TGTGCCAGCAGTGAAGCGGGGCATAGTGGAAACACCATATATTTT. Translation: CASSEAGHSGNTIYF.

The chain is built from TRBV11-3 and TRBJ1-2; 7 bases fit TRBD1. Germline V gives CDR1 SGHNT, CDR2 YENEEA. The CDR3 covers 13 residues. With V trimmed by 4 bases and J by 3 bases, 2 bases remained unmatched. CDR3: CASSSGQDYGYTF. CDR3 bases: TGTGCCAGCAGCTCAGGACAGGACTATGGCTACACCTTC.

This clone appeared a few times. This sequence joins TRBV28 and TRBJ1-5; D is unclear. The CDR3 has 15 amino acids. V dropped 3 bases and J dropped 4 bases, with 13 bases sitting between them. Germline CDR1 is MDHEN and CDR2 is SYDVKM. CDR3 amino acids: CASSFAGWDNQPQHF. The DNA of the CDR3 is TGTGCCAGCAGTTTTGCCGGTTGGGATAATCAGCCCCAGCATTTT.

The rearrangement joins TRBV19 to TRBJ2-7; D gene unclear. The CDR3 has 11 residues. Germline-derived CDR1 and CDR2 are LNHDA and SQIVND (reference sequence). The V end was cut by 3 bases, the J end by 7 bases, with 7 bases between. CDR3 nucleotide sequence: TGTGCCAGTAGTATTTTCTCGGAGCAGTACTTC. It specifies CASSIFSEQYF.

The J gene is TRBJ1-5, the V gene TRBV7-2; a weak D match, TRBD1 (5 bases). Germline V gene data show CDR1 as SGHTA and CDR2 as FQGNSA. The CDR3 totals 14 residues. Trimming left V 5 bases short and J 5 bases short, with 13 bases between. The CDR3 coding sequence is TGTGCCAGCAGCAACCTGCCGGGGGATCAGCCCCAGCATTTT. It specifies CASSNLPGDQPQHF.

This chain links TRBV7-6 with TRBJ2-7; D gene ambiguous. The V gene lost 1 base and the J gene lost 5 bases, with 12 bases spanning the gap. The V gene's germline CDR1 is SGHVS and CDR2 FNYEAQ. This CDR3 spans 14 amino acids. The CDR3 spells CASSLDWESHEQYF. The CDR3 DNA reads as TGTGCCAGCAGCTTAGATTGGGAATCCCACGAGCAGTACTTC.

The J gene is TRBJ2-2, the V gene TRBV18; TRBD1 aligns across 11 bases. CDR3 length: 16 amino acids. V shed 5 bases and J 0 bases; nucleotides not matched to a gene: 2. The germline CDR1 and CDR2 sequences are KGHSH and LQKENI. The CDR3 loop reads CASSRTGGSNTGELFF. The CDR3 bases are TGTGCCAGCTCAAGGACAGGGGGCTCGAACACCGGGGAGCTGTTTTTT.

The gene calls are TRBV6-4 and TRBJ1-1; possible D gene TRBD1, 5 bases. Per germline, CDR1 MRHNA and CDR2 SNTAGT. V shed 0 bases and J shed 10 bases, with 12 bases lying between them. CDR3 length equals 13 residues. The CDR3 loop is CASSDSGRGRAFF. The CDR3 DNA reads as TGTGCCAGCAGTGACTCCGGCCGGGGGAGAGCTTTCTTT.

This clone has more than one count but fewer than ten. The DNA of the CDR3 is TGCGCCAGCAGCCGAGAGACGGGTGGCTACACCTTC. Protein sequence: CASSRETGGYTF. This rearrangement joins TRBV4-1 to TRBJ1-2, with D unresolved. This CDR3 has 12 amino acids. V was shortened by 4 bases and J by 7 bases, with 10 bases between the two germline ends. Germline V gene data show CDR1 as MGHRA and CDR2 as YSYEKL.

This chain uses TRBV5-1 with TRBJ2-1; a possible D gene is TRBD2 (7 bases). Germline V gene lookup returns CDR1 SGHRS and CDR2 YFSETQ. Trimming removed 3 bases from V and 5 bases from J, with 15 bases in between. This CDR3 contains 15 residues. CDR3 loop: CASSSRGADNNEQFF. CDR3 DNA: TGCGCCAGCAGCTCACGGGGGGCGGATAACAATGAGCAGTTCTTC.

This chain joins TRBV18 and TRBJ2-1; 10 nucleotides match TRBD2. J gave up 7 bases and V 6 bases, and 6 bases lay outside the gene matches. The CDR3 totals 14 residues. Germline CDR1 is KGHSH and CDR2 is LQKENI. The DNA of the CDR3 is TGTGCCAGCTCGAAAGCGGGGGGGCTGAATGAGCAGTTCTTC. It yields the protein CASSKAGGLNEQFF. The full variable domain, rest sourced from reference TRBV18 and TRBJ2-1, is NAGVMQNPRHLVRRRGQEARLRCSPMKGHSHVYWYRQLPEEGLKFMVYLQKENIIDESGMPKERFSAEFPKEGPSILRIQQVVRGDSAAYFCASSKAGGLNEQFFGPGTRLTVL.

The CDR3 region is CASSPGGHVAKNIQYF. The CDR3 bases are TGTGCCAGCTCACCAGGGGGACACGTAGCCAAAAACATTCAGTACTTC. The chain carries TRBV18 and TRBJ2-4, with a weak D call TRBD1 (6 bases). Per the germline V gene, CDR1 is KGHSH and CDR2 is LQKENI. This CDR3 comprises 16 residues. Between the trimmed V and J ends, which lost 2 bases and 0 bases, there was a span of 11 bases.

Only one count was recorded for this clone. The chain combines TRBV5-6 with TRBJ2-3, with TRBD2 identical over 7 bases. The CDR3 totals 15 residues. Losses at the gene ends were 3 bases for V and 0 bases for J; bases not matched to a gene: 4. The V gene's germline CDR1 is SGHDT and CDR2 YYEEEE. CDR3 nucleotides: TGTGCCAGCAGCTCTCCGGGACTAAGCACAGATACGCAGTATTTT. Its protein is CASSSPGLSTDTQYF. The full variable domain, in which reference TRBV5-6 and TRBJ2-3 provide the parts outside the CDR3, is DAGVTQSPTHLIKTRGQQVTLRCSPKSGHDTVSWYQQALGQGPQFIFQYYEEEERQRGNFPDRFSGHQFPNYSSELNVNALLLGDSALYLCASSSPGLSTDTQYFGPGTRLTVL.

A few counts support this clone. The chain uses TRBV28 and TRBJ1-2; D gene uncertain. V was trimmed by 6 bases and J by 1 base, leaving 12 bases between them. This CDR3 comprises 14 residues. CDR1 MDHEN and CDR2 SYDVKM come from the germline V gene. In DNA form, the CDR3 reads TGTGCCAGCAGCGGTCAGTCCCTTAACTATGGCTACACCTTC. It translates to CASSGQSLNYGYTF.

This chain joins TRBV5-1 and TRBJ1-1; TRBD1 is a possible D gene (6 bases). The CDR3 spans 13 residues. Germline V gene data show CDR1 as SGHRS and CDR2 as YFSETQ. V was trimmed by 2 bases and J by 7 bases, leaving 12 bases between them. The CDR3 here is CASSFSGVGEAFF. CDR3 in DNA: TGCGCCAGCAGCTTTTCAGGGGTTGGTGAAGCTTTCTTT.

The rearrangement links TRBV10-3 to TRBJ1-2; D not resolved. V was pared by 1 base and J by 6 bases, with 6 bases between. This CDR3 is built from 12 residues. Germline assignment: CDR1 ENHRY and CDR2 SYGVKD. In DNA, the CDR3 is TGTGCCATCAGTGAGTTTACGGATGGCTACACCTTC. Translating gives CAISEFTDGYTF.

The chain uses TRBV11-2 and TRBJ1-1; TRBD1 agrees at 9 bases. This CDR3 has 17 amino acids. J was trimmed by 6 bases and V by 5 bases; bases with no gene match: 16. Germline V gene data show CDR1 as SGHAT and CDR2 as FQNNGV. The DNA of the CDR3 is TGTGCCAGCAGCCTGCCCGGTAGGACAGGGGAGAGGGCTGAAGCTTTCTTT. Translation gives CASSLPGRTGERAEAFF. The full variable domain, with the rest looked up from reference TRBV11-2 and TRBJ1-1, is EAGVAQSPRYKIIEKRQSVAFWCNPISGHATLYWYQQILGQGPKLLIQFQNNGVVDDSQLPKDRFSAERLKGVDSTLKIQPAKLEDSAVYLCASSLPGRTGERAEAFFGQGTRLTVV.

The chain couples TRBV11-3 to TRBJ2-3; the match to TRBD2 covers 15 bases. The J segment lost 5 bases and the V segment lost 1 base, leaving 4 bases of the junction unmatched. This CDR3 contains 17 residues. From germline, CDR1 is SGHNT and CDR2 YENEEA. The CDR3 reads CASSLGTSGGAEDTQYF. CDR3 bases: TGTGCCAGCAGCTTAGGGACTAGCGGGGGGGCGGAAGATACGCAGTATTTT.

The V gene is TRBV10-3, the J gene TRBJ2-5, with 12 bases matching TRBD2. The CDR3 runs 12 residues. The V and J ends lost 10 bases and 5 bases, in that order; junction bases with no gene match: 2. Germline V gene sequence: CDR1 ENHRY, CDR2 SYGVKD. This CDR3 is CATGTSGETQYF. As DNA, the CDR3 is TGTGCCACCGGGACTAGCGGGGAGACCCAGTACTTC.

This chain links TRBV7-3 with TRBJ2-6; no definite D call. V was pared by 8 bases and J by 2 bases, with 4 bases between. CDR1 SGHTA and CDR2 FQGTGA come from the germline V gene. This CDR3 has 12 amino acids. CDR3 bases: TGTGCCAGCTCACCTGGGGCCAACGTCCTGACTTTC. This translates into CASSPGANVLTF. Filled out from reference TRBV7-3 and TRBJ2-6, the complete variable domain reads GAGVSQTPSNKVTEKGKYVELRCDPISGHTALYWYRQSLGQGPEFLIYFQGTGAADDSGLPNDRFFAVRPEGSVSTLKIQRTERGDSAVYLCASSPGANVLTFGAGSRLTVL.

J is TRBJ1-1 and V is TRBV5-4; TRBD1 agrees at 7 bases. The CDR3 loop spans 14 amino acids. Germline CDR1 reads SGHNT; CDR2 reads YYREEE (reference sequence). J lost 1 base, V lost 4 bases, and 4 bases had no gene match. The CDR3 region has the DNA TGTGCCAGCAGCCTAGGGGGCCCGAACACTGAAGCTTTCTTT. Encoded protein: CASSLGGPNTEAFF.

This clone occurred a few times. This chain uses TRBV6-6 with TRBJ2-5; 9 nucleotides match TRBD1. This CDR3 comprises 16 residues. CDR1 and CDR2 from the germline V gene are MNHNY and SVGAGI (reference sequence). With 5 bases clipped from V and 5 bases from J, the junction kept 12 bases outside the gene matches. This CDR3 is CASSLGQGMGGETQYF. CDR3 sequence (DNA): TGTGCCAGCAGTCTAGGACAGGGGATGGGGGGGGAGACCCAGTACTTC.

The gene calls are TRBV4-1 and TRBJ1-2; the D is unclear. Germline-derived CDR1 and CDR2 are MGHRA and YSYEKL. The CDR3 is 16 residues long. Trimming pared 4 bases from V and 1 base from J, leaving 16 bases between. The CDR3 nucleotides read TGCGCCAGCAGCCCCAGTATTTCTACTCATAACTATGGCTACACCTTC. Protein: CASSPSISTHNYGYTF.

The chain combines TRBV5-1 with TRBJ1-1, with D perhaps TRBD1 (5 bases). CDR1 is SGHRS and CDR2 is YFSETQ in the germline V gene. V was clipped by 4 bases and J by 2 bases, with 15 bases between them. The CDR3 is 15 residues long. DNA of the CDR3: TGCGCCAGCAGCGAAGGAGGGGCTAGAAACACTGAAGCTTTCTTT. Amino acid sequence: CASSEGGARNTEAFF.